This is a list of T cell receptor beta chains from one sample in a study of shared clonotypes between healthy human individuals. Using immunoSEQ multiplex PCR, the repertoire was profiled, and TCRdb retains in-frame clones only, with some absent. The repertoire holds 2.5 million or so clones, with approximately 94% as singletons. Sequencing was performed on naive CD4+ T cells sorted from blood. The source of these receptors is a man between 18 and 29 years old in good health. Both conserved end residues are trimmed from each CDR3. A D gene is named only where the DNA matches it firmly.

v_call: TRBV4-3
d_call: .
j_call: TRBJ1-1
cdr3_aa: ASSGSSGTEAF

v_call: TRBV7-2
d_call: TRBD2
j_call: TRBJ2-2
cdr3_aa: ASSQSGRAAGELF

v_call: TRBV2
d_call: TRBD1
j_call: TRBJ1-4
cdr3_aa: ASSAGQGNEKLF

v_call: TRBV5-1
d_call: .
j_call: TRBJ2-7
cdr3_aa: ASSFGVPPLY

v_call: TRBV7-8
d_call: .
j_call: TRBJ2-7
cdr3_aa: ASTPALFRNEQY

v_call: TRBV12-5
d_call: TRBD2
j_call: TRBJ2-7
cdr3_aa: ASGLTQRGGQHEQY

v_call: TRBV6-1
d_call: TRBD2
j_call: TRBJ2-3
cdr3_aa: ASSGGTTSTDTQY

v_call: TRBV7-2
d_call: TRBD2
j_call: TRBJ2-1
cdr3_aa: ASSTLAGGYNEQF

v_call: TRBV5-1
d_call: .
j_call: TRBJ2-1
cdr3_aa: ASSLEDRYNEQF

v_call: TRBV2
d_call: TRBD1
j_call: TRBJ2-1
cdr3_aa: ASSNRGDEQF

v_call: TRBV29-1
d_call: TRBD2
j_call: TRBJ2-5
cdr3_aa: SVAPRLAGETQY

v_call: TRBV5-1
d_call: .
j_call: TRBJ1-1
cdr3_aa: ASSPTSSYLEAF

v_call: TRBV10-3
d_call: TRBD1
j_call: TRBJ2-7
cdr3_aa: AITPTGEANEQY

v_call: TRBV2
d_call: .
j_call: TRBJ2-2
cdr3_aa: ASMAGVRTGELF

v_call: TRBV19
d_call: TRBD2
j_call: TRBJ2-5
cdr3_aa: ASSPSGGNQETQY

v_call: TRBV7-2
d_call: .
j_call: TRBJ2-3
cdr3_aa: ASSRDTPTQY

v_call: TRBV27
d_call: .
j_call: TRBJ2-5
cdr3_aa: ASSFRGKETQY

v_call: TRBV2
d_call: TRBD1
j_call: TRBJ1-5
cdr3_aa: ASRRQGNSNQPQH

v_call: TRBV6-6
d_call: .
j_call: TRBJ2-7
cdr3_aa: ASSYGGNSYEQY

v_call: TRBV11-2
d_call: .
j_call: TRBJ2-4
cdr3_aa: ASSSRQNIQY

v_call: TRBV11-3
d_call: TRBD1
j_call: TRBJ2-3
cdr3_aa: ASSTDRADTQY

v_call: TRBV30
d_call: .
j_call: TRBJ1-3
cdr3_aa: AWSSSSGNTIY

v_call: TRBV10-2
d_call: TRBD2
j_call: TRBJ2-7
cdr3_aa: ASRTDRLTSGIKRSSYEQY

v_call: TRBV19
d_call: .
j_call: TRBJ2-6
cdr3_aa: ASSIRRSRGASGANVLT

v_call: TRBV6-6
d_call: TRBD2
j_call: TRBJ2-7
cdr3_aa: ASRAGGSYEQY

v_call: TRBV5-1
d_call: .
j_call: TRBJ2-7
cdr3_aa: ASSPPSYEQY

v_call: TRBV5-6
d_call: TRBD1
j_call: TRBJ1-5
cdr3_aa: ASSLTGVGNQPQH

v_call: TRBV15
d_call: .
j_call: TRBJ2-1
cdr3_aa: ATSRERGTYNEQF

v_call: TRBV10-3
d_call: TRBD2
j_call: TRBJ2-7
cdr3_aa: AISGGAGGFSYEQY

v_call: TRBV11-2
d_call: .
j_call: TRBJ2-2
cdr3_aa: ASSLVWDAGELF

v_call: TRBV4-2
d_call: TRBD1
j_call: TRBJ1-4
cdr3_aa: ASSQEAGGEKLF

v_call: TRBV7-2
d_call: .
j_call: TRBJ1-5
cdr3_aa: ASSPQDRPDQPQH

v_call: TRBV6-1
d_call: TRBD1
j_call: TRBJ1-6
cdr3_aa: ASSDTGQGNSPLH

v_call: TRBV2
d_call: TRBD2
j_call: TRBJ2-5
cdr3_aa: ASSAPRGTSQETQY

v_call: TRBV6-1
d_call: .
j_call: TRBJ2-2
cdr3_aa: ASSRPTNTGELF

v_call: TRBV7-7
d_call: TRBD2
j_call: TRBJ2-5
cdr3_aa: ASSLRYTSGGKTQY

v_call: TRBV29-1
d_call: TRBD1
j_call: TRBJ1-1
cdr3_aa: SVDRGTEAF

v_call: TRBV21-1
d_call: .
j_call: TRBJ2-2
cdr3_aa: ASSKARQFTGELF

v_call: TRBV7-9
d_call: .
j_call: TRBJ1-2
cdr3_aa: ASSSQFDIHYGYT

v_call: TRBV10-3
d_call: TRBD2
j_call: TRBJ2-7
cdr3_aa: AITGLAGTYEQY